These 29 T cell receptor beta chains originate from one sample sequenced in a study of OX40 agonist ivuxolimab in advanced cancers. The repertoire was sequenced with immunoSEQ multiplex PCR; TCRdb's copy has only in-frame clones and lacks some. The table lists 150,000 to 190,000 clones, approximately 94% of them singletons. Material: CD4+ or CD8+ T cells sorted from blood, obtained in a trial of the OX40 agonist ivuxolimab. The receptors here all came from an adult with an advanced solid tumor such as melanoma, head and neck, liver or kidney cancer.

The chain combines TRBV4-3 with TRBJ2-1; perhaps TRBD2 as D (7 bases). V was pared by 1 base and J by 6 bases, with 13 bases between. The CDR3 loop spans 15 amino acids. Looked up from germline, CDR1 is LGHNA and CDR2 is YSLEER. The CDR3 loop is CASSQVGGGFNEQFF. DNA for the CDR3: TGCGCCAGCAGCCAAGTCGGCGGGGGCTTCAATGAGCAGTTCTTC.

The rearrangement uses TRBV7-2 and TRBJ2-7; a possible D gene is TRBD1 (6 bases). The CDR3 spans 14 residues. CDR1 SGHTA and CDR2 FQGNSA come from the germline V gene. V was clipped by 5 bases and J by 4 bases, with 15 bases between them. CDR3 DNA: TGTGCCAGCAGCCCCGGCGGACAGACTTACGAGCAGTACTTC. Amino acids: CASSPGGQTYEQYF.

The chain couples TRBV29-1 to TRBJ2-7; a weak D match, TRBD2 (7 bases). The CDR3 is made up of 14 amino acids. V dropped 3 bases and J dropped 6 bases, with 18 bases sitting between them. CDR1 is SQVTM and CDR2 is ANQGSEA in the germline V gene. Here the CDR3 DNA reads TGCAGCGTTGATGGGGGGGGCGTTCGGAGCGAGCAGTACTTC. Encoded protein: CSVDGGGVRSEQYF.

V usage is TRBV19 and J usage is TRBJ1-4, with D perhaps TRBD1 (6 bases). This CDR3 comprises 15 residues. Per the germline V gene, CDR1 is LNHDA and CDR2 is SQIVND (reference sequence). Between the trimmed V and J ends, which lost 5 bases and 4 bases, there was a span of 14 bases. The CDR3 DNA reads as TGTGCCAGTAGTGAAATACAGGGCGGTAATGAAAAACTGTTTTTT. It encodes CASSEIQGGNEKLFF.

The chain links TRBV30 to TRBJ2-7; TRBD1 is a possible D gene (5 bases). The CDR3 length is 14 residues. Germline V lookup: CDR1 GTSNPN, CDR2 SVGIG (reference sequence). Trimming left V 8 bases short and J 6 bases short, with 23 bases between. The CDR3 DNA is TGTGCCACCCATAGGGGTCCCCGAGGCCCCGAGCAGTACTTC. Translating gives CATHRGPRGPEQYF. The variable domain in full, completed from reference TRBV30 and TRBJ2-7, reads SQTIHQWPATLVQPVGSPLSLECTVEGTSNPNLYWYRQAAGRGLQLLFYSVGIGQISSEVPQNLSASRPQDRQFILSSKKLLLSDSGFYLCATHRGPRGPEQYFGPGTRLTVT.

This clone has only one observation. The V gene is TRBV7-9, the J gene TRBJ2-3; 11 positions agree with TRBD2. J gave up 2 bases and V 3 bases, and 10 bases lay outside the gene matches. In germline, CDR1 is SEHNR, CDR2 FQNEAQ (reference sequence). CDR3 size: 18 residues. For the CDR3, the DNA is TGTGCCAGCAGCTTCCCAGATGGGACTAGCGGCCCCACAGATACGCAGTATTTT. This codes for CASSFPDGTSGPTDTQYF. Full variable domain (remainder filled in from reference TRBV7-9 and TRBJ2-3): DTGVSQNPRHKITKRGQNVTFRCDPISEHNRLYWYRQTLGQGPEFLTYFQNEAQLEKSRLLSDRFSAERPKGSFSTLEIQRTEQGDSAMYLCASSFPDGTSGPTDTQYFGPGTRLTVL.

V usage is TRBV30 and J usage is TRBJ2-7; a possible D gene is TRBD2 (5 bases). V was pared by 2 bases and J by 2 bases, with 19 bases between. The CDR3 runs 16 residues. Germline V gene data show CDR1 as GTSNPN and CDR2 as SVGIG (reference sequence). This CDR3 reads CAWSSRRTAGTYEQYF. The CDR3 DNA sequence: TGTGCCTGGAGTAGCAGGAGGACCGCCGGCACCTACGAGCAGTACTTC.

The chain employs TRBV4-2 and TRBJ1-2; TRBD1 is a possible D gene (5 bases). The CDR3 has 18 amino acids. In germline, CDR1 is LGHNA, CDR2 YNFKEQ. V lost 0 bases to trimming and J lost 1 base, with 18 bases between them. CDR3 sequence reads: CASSQDRGSPSFNYGYTF. In DNA form, the CDR3 reads TGTGCCAGCAGCCAAGATCGGGGCAGCCCGTCATTTAACTATGGCTACACCTTC.

The J gene is TRBJ1-2, the V gene TRBV28; TRBD1 is a possible D gene (5 bases). Trimming shortened V by 6 bases and J by 1 base, and 9 bases separated the two germline ends. Germline V gene sequence: CDR1 MDHEN, CDR2 SYDVKM. The CDR3 covers 13 residues. The CDR3 bases are TGTGCCAGCAGGCAGGGTTATAACTATGGCTACACCTTC. It translates to CASRQGYNYGYTF.

This chain connects TRBV19 to TRBJ2-7; TRBD1 matches at 8 bases. The CDR3 loop spans 14 amino acids. CDR1 is LNHDA and CDR2 is SQIVND in the germline V gene (reference sequence). V lost 6 bases to trimming and J lost 3 bases; unmatched junction nucleotides: 7. This chain's CDR3 is CASSSGQGGYEQYF. CDR3 bases: TGTGCCAGTAGCTCAGGACAGGGTGGCTACGAGCAGTACTTC.

This clone was recorded once. The J gene is TRBJ2-3, the V gene TRBV7-2, with 8 bases aligning to TRBD1. This CDR3 is built from 15 residues. Per germline, CDR1 SGHTA and CDR2 FQGNSA. V lost 5 bases, J lost 2 bases, and 6 bases stayed unmatched. The CDR3 reads CASSPRTGSTDTQYF. Written as DNA, the CDR3 is TGTGCCAGCAGCCCTCGGACAGGGTCCACAGATACGCAGTATTTT.

This chain links TRBV5-1 with TRBJ1-1, with TRBD1 matching over 11 bases. The junction had 3 bases not matched to a gene; V was cut back by 2 bases and J by 3 bases. This CDR3 is 15 amino acids long. Germline CDR1 and CDR2: SGHRS and YFSETQ. The CDR3 DNA reads TGCGCCAGCAGCTTTACGGGACAGGGGGACACTGAAGCTTTCTTT. Its translation is CASSFTGQGDTEAFF.

This chain links TRBV4-3 with TRBJ1-3; 8 bases map to TRBD1. Germline trimming cut 1 base from V and 3 bases from J; bases unmatched to any gene: 14. Germline CDR1 LGHNA, CDR2 YSLEER. The CDR3 is made up of 19 amino acids. This CDR3 reads CASSQAAGQGSSFGNTIYF. CDR3 in DNA: TGCGCCAGCAGCCAAGCAGCAGGACAGGGCAGTTCGTTTGGAAACACCATATATTTT.

This clone was recorded a few times. The V call is TRBV10-1, the J call TRBJ1-2; the match to TRBD1 covers 8 bases. CDR1 is WNHNN, CDR2 SYGVQD, per germline (reference sequence). V lost 0 bases and J lost 8; bases outside the gene matches: 2. The CDR3 is 13 amino acids. CDR3 amino acids: CASSESRQGGYTF. The DNA of the CDR3 is TGCGCCAGCAGTGAGTCCCGACAGGGGGGCTACACCTTC.

The V gene is TRBV19, the J gene TRBJ1-1, with D unresolved. V gave up 3 bases and J gave up 1 base, with 15 bases separating them. The CDR3 totals 16 residues. Germline lookup yields CDR1 LNHDA and CDR2 SQIVND (reference sequence). As DNA, the CDR3 is TGTGCCAGTAGTATTCGGTCCCTAACTGAGAACACTGAAGCTTTCTTT. This codes for CASSIRSLTENTEAFF.

The chain employs TRBV7-9 and TRBJ1-4; no reliable D call. Germline CDR1 is SEHNR and CDR2 is FQNEAQ (reference sequence). The CDR3 loop spans 15 amino acids. V lost 7 bases, J lost 8 bases, and 20 bases lay in between. CDR3 coding DNA: TGTGCCAGCACCACCACCATGGGGTCTGGAGAAAAACTGTTTTTT. Its translation is CASTTTMGSGEKLFF.

The chain is built from TRBV28 and TRBJ2-5, with D possibly matching TRBD2 (6 bases). V lost 0 bases and J 1 base, leaving 12 bases between the germline ends. From germline, CDR1 is MDHEN and CDR2 SYDVKM. The CDR3 has 16 amino acids. The CDR3 region has the DNA TGTGCCAGCAGTTTATGGGGGAGGCCCTCCCAAGAGACCCAGTACTTC. It is translated as CASSLWGRPSQETQYF. The full variable domain, completed using reference TRBV28 and TRBJ2-5, is DVKVTQSSRYLVKRTGEKVFLECVQDMDHENMFWYRQDPGLGLRLIYFSYDVKMKEKGDIPEGYSVSREKKERFSLILESASTNQTSMYLCASSLWGRPSQETQYFGPGTRLLVL.

V usage is TRBV10-2 and J usage is TRBJ2-2, with D hard to call. The germline V gene encodes CDR1 WSHSY and CDR2 SAAADI. This CDR3 comprises 14 residues. The V and J ends lost 8 bases and 0 bases respectively, with 10 bases between them. The CDR3 region is CASRATANTGELFF. CDR3 DNA: TGCGCCAGCCGTGCGACGGCGAACACCGGGGAGCTGTTTTTT.

CDR3 loop: CASKGGLNEKLFF. The CDR3 coding sequence is TGTGCCAGCAAGGGGGGACTTAATGAAAAACTGTTTTTT. The chain uses TRBV7-9 and TRBJ1-4; D perhaps matches TRBD1 (6 bases). The germline gives CDR1 SEHNR, CDR2 FQNEAQ (reference sequence). This CDR3 is 13 amino acids long. The ends were cut back, 7 bases at V and 4 bases at J, with 10 bases in the middle.

The chain carries TRBV5-6 and TRBJ2-5, with 7 bases identical to TRBD1. With V trimmed by 4 bases and J by 1 base, 1 base remained unmatched. Germline CDR1 SGHDT, CDR2 YYEEEE. The CDR3 spans 13 residues. The CDR3 spells CASSRQGQETQYF. As DNA, the CDR3 is TGTGCCAGCAGCCGACAGGGCCAAGAGACCCAGTACTTC.

This clone was counted once. The chain carries TRBV6-5 and TRBJ1-1; 9 nucleotides align to TRBD1. CDR3 length: 14 residues. The V gene's germline CDR1 is MNHEY and CDR2 SVGAGI. V dropped 6 bases and J dropped 4; count of bases not matched to a gene: 6. CDR3 protein: CASSRGTGSTEAFF. CDR3 DNA sequence: TGTGCCAGCAGCCGCGGGACAGGGAGCACTGAAGCTTTCTTT.

The V call is TRBV30, the J call TRBJ1-6; the match to TRBD1 covers 7 bases. Losses at the gene ends were 5 bases for V and 10 bases for J; bases not matched to a gene: 8. Germline V CDR1 and CDR2: GTSNPN, SVGIG (reference sequence). This CDR3 comprises 13 residues. CDR3 in amino acids: CAWDRVEGSPLHF. CDR3 DNA: TGTGCCTGGGACAGGGTGGAAGGGTCACCCCTCCACTTT.

This clone was counted once. The gene calls are TRBV5-4 and TRBJ1-4; 7 nucleotides match TRBD1. The CDR3 runs 16 residues. Germline values: CDR1 SGHNT, CDR2 YYREEE (reference sequence). V lost 4 bases and J lost 4; bases outside the gene matches: 10. For the CDR3, the DNA is TGTGCCAGCAGCCCGGGACAGCTGGGGGGTAATGAAAAACTGTTTTTT. This encodes CASSPGQLGGNEKLFF.

The chain carries TRBV19 and TRBJ2-3, with 8 bases that match TRBD1. Germline V gene sequence: CDR1 LNHDA, CDR2 SQIVND (reference sequence). J lost 6 bases, V lost 9 bases, and 8 bases had no gene match. The CDR3 spans 13 residues. CDR3: CARSDRVTDTQYF. The CDR3 coding sequence is TGTGCCAGATCGGACAGGGTGACGGATACGCAGTATTTT.

The chain links TRBV18 to TRBJ1-2; TRBD1 is a possible D gene (6 bases). Trimming left V 6 bases short and J 1 base short, with 9 bases between. The CDR3 sequence is 13 residues long. Germline CDR1 and CDR2: KGHSH and LQKENI. As DNA, the CDR3 is TGTGCCAGCTCCCAACAGGGTAACTATGGCTACACCTTC. Its protein product is CASSQQGNYGYTF.

A single count supports this clone. The chain is built from TRBV6-5 and TRBJ2-7; D gene uncertain. The CDR3 runs to 15 residues. V was cut by 2 bases and J by 2 bases, with 13 bases left in between. Germline assignment: CDR1 MNHEY and CDR2 SVGAGI. The CDR3 coding sequence is TGTGCCAGCAGTTACGCAGCAGCCAATACCTACGAGCAGTACTTC. It translates to CASSYAAANTYEQYF.

This rearrangement joins TRBV2 to TRBJ2-1; 13 positions match TRBD2. The CDR3 runs to 15 residues. CDR1 and CDR2 from the germline V gene are SNHLY and FYNNEI. The V gene end was trimmed by 6 bases and the J gene end by 2 bases; junction bases not matched to a gene: 1. CDR3 residues: CASRGTSGTYNEQFF. The CDR3, as DNA: TGTGCCAGCAGGGGGACTAGCGGGACCTACAATGAGCAGTTCTTC.

This chain connects TRBV9 to TRBJ2-3; no definite D call. Trimming stripped 2 bases from V and 1 base from J, with 8 bases between. Looked up from germline, CDR1 is SGDLS and CDR2 is YYNGEE. The CDR3 runs to 14 residues. CDR3 DNA sequence: TGTGCCAGCAGCGTTGATACGGGCACAGATACGCAGTATTTT. This codes for CASSVDTGTDTQYF.

The chain employs TRBV10-3 and TRBJ1-4, with 8 positions matching TRBD1. Per the germline V gene, CDR1 is ENHRY and CDR2 is SYGVKD. CDR3 length: 14 residues. With V trimmed by 5 bases and J by 6 bases, 5 bases remained unmatched. DNA of the CDR3: TGTGCCATCAGTAAAACAGGGGGGGATGAAAAACTGTTTTTT. This translates into CAISKTGGDEKLFF.